Listed here are 20 T cell receptor beta chains from one sample, sequenced in a study of blood T cell repertoires in COVID-19. The data were produced by immunoSEQ multiplex PCR, yet TCRdb's version contains in-frame clones alone and is incomplete. This sample has hundreds of thousands of clones, with about 87% found just once. Sequencing input: peripheral blood. The receptor set was obtained from a woman aged 18 to 35 with acute or convalescent COVID-19.

V usage is TRBV19 and J usage is TRBJ2-1; a possible D gene is TRBD1 (6 bases). The germline V gene encodes CDR1 LNHDA and CDR2 SQIVND (reference sequence). CDR3 size: 20 residues. V was cut by 0 bases and J by 2 bases, with 23 bases left in between. The CDR3 DNA sequence: TGTGCCAGTAGTATAGATCGCCCCCTCCCAGGGGCGAGGACCTACAATGAGCAGTTCTTC. This sequence encodes CASSIDRPLPGARTYNEQFF.

This chain connects TRBV21-1 to TRBJ1-5; TRBD1, the table's D call, was not compared with the DNA. TRBV21-1 is shown as a pseudogene. This CDR3 comprises 16 residues. This CDR3 reads CASSSRQHYSNQPQHF. DNA of the CDR3: TGTGCCAGCAGCAGCCGACAGCATTATAGCAATCAGCCCCAGCATTTT.

A word on this clone: The sample contains more than one DNA sequence encoding this CDR3. The chain combines TRBV30 with TRBJ2-1; 7 positions agree with TRBD1. The CDR3 spans 12 residues. V lost 0 bases and J lost 7; bases outside the gene matches: 0. Germline V CDR1 and CDR2: GTSNPN, SVGIG (reference sequence). CDR3 protein: CAWSVQGNEQFF. In DNA, the CDR3 is TGTGCCTGGAGTGTACAGGGGAATGAGCAGTTCTTC.

The chain links TRBV24-1 to TRBJ2-1, with 7 bases that match TRBD2. CDR1 and CDR2 (germline): KGHDR, SFDVKD. The CDR3 contains 15 residues. J was trimmed by 9 bases and V by 5 bases; bases with no gene match: 12. CDR3 region: CATSGPGRGGFEQFF. The CDR3 DNA is TGTGCCACCAGTGGTCCCGGACGGGGAGGGTTTGAGCAGTTCTTC.

Here the CDR3 reads CASSQERRTPLHF. The CDR3 DNA follows: TGCGCCAGCAGCCAAGAGAGGAGAACACCCCTCCACTTT. The V call is TRBV4-3, the J call TRBJ1-6; no firm D call. Germline values: CDR1 LGHNA, CDR2 YSLEER. Trimming took 0 bases from V and 11 from J, leaving 8 bases between them. The CDR3 spans 13 residues.

The chain couples TRBV7-3 to TRBJ2-3, with D possibly TRBD2 on 5 matching bases. V was clipped by 5 bases and J by 1 base, with 13 bases between them. The germline CDR1 and CDR2 sequences are SGHTA and FQGTGA. CDR3 length: 15 amino acids. The chain's CDR3 is CASSPHGVGTDTQYF. The CDR3 coding sequence is TGTGCCAGCAGCCCGCACGGGGTCGGCACAGATACGCAGTATTTT.

The chain recombines TRBV9 with TRBJ2-3, with TRBD1 matching 7 bases. CDR1 SGDLS and CDR2 YYNGEE come from the germline V gene. This CDR3 region has 12 residues. Germline trimming cut 7 bases from V and 3 bases from J; bases unmatched to any gene: 2. This chain's CDR3 is CASGRGTDTQYF. The CDR3 nucleotides are TGTGCCAGCGGCAGGGGGACAGATACGCAGTATTTT.

The chain joins TRBV5-1 to TRBJ2-5, with D possibly TRBD2 on 6 matching bases. The ends were cut back, 3 bases at V and 5 bases at J, with 11 bases in the middle. The CDR3 totals 13 residues. Germline assignment: CDR1 SGHRS and CDR2 YFSETQ. The CDR3 coding sequence is TGCGCCAGCAGCTCGGCGGGGATGGAGACCCAGTACTTC. This encodes CASSSAGMETQYF.

Note on this clone: This specimen includes other DNA sequences encoding the same CDR3. The rearrangement uses TRBV6-2 or TRBV6-3 and TRBJ1-1; D not certain. The germline V gene has CDR1 MNHEY and CDR2 SVGEGT. V lost 0 bases to trimming and J lost 7 bases, with 6 bases between them. This CDR3 is 12 amino acids long. In DNA form, the CDR3 reads TGTGCCAGCAGTTACTCGAGTGGTGAAGCTTTCTTT. Translation: CASSYSSGEAFF.

The CDR3 spells CASSQGQTSYEQYF. The DNA of the CDR3 is TGTGCCAGCAGCCAGGGACAGACCTCCTACGAGCAGTACTTC. V and J are TRBV3-1 (or the pseudogene TRBV3-2) and TRBJ2-7; 7 nucleotides line up with TRBD1. The V and J ends lost 3 bases and 0 bases, in that order; junction bases with no gene match: 2. CDR1 is LGHDT and CDR2 is YNNKEL in the germline V gene (reference sequence). The CDR3 runs 14 residues.

This sequence joins TRBV6-5 and TRBJ1-5; 8 positions agree with TRBD1. The junction had 9 bases not matched to a gene; V was cut back by 5 bases and J by 6 bases. Germline V lookup: CDR1 MNHEY, CDR2 SVGAGI. CDR3 length: 15 amino acids. As DNA, the CDR3 is TGTGCCAGCAGTCCGGACAGGGCCTCTAGTCAGCCCCAGCATTTT. It specifies CASSPDRASSQPQHF.

The chain uses TRBV5-4 and TRBJ1-2, with D possibly TRBD1 on 5 matching bases. This CDR3 is 13 amino acids long. Trimming pared 3 bases from V and 7 bases from J, leaving 13 bases between. Germline loops: CDR1 SGHNT, CDR2 YYREEE (reference sequence). The CDR3 here is CASSSGRQSGYTF. The CDR3 DNA is TGTGCCAGCAGCTCTGGCCGACAGTCTGGCTACACCTTC.

The chain combines TRBV6-1 with TRBJ2-7, with D perhaps matching TRBD1 (5 bases). This CDR3 comprises 16 residues. The V gene's germline CDR1 is MNHNS and CDR2 SASEGT. The V end was cut by 0 bases, the J end by 0 bases, with 12 bases between. CDR3 amino acids: CASSEAGRDSSYEQYF. For the CDR3, the DNA is TGTGCCAGCAGTGAAGCGGGGCGCGACAGCTCCTACGAGCAGTACTTC.

In DNA, the CDR3 is TGTGCCAGCAAGAGAGCACCCTCCTACAATGAGCAGTTCTTC. It specifies CASKRAPSYNEQFF. The chain has TRBV5-8 and TRBJ2-1; D is unclear. CDR3 length: 14 residues. V was cut by 6 bases and J by 0 bases, with 10 bases left in between. CDR1 and CDR2 from the germline V gene are SGHTS and YDEGEE. Looking up the rest from reference TRBV5-8 and TRBJ2-1 gives the full variable domain: EAGVTQSPTHLIKTRGQQATLRCSPISGHTSVYWYQQALGLGLQFLLWYDEGEERNRGNFPPRFSGRQFPNYSSELNVNALELEDSALYLCASKRAPSYNEQFFGPGTRLTVL.

The chain joins TRBV6-5 to TRBJ1-4; possible D gene TRBD1, 6 bases. Germline V gene sequence: CDR1 MNHEY, CDR2 SVGAGI. V gave up 6 bases and J gave up 6 bases, with 14 bases separating them. The CDR3 consists of 14 residues. Here the CDR3 reads CASRARGVDEKLFF. The DNA for the CDR3 is TGTGCCAGCAGAGCCAGGGGAGTGGATGAAAAACTGTTTTTT.

This clone appeared once. This rearrangement joins TRBV28 to TRBJ1-4; no definite D call. Germline CDR1 MDHEN, CDR2 SYDVKM. V gave up 8 bases and J gave up 4 bases, with 11 bases separating them. The CDR3 has 13 amino acids. CDR3 nucleotide sequence: TGTGCCAGCGTGACCGACTATAATGAAAAACTGTTTTTT. It specifies CASVTDYNEKLFF.

J is TRBJ1-1 and V is TRBV19; the D gene is possibly TRBD1 (5 bases). Trimming left V 2 bases short and J 2 bases short, with 18 bases between. The CDR3 extends over 17 amino acids. CDR1 and CDR2 from the germline V gene are LNHDA and SQIVND (reference sequence). This chain's CDR3 is CASSIPRGRGLNTEAFF. In nucleotides, the CDR3 is TGTGCCAGTAGTATACCCCGGGGGAGGGGATTAAACACTGAAGCTTTCTTT.

V gene TRBV4-3 combines with J gene TRBJ1-6; D may be TRBD1 (6 bases). CDR1 is LGHNA, CDR2 YSLEER, per germline. The CDR3 totals 15 residues. Trimming stripped 3 bases from V and 6 bases from J, with 12 bases between. The CDR3, as DNA: TGCGCCAGCAGCCATCGGGGGGCAGCTAATTCACCCCTCCACTTT. Its protein is CASSHRGAANSPLHF.

Note on this clone: This sample includes further DNA sequences coding for the same CDR3. The chain joins TRBV10-2 to TRBJ2-7, with D perhaps TRBD2 (6 bases). From germline, CDR1 is WSHSY and CDR2 SAAADI. Trimming stripped 6 bases from V and 2 bases from J, with 8 bases between. This CDR3 is built from 12 residues. The CDR3, as DNA: TGCGCCAGCAGGGACTATACCTACGAGCAGTACTTC. This encodes CASRDYTYEQYF.

The DNA of the CDR3 is TGTGCCTGGAGTGTAGACAGCCTAAACTATGGCTACACCTTC. Amino acids: CAWSVDSLNYGYTF. The V and J genes are TRBV30 and TRBJ1-2, with D perhaps TRBD1 (5 bases). Trimming took off 0 bases at V and 2 bases at J, with 10 bases between the two ends. The germline V gene encodes CDR1 GTSNPN and CDR2 SVGIG (reference sequence). The CDR3 is 14 amino acids.